This TCR beta chain was captured by sequencing in a study of technical replicates of blood from several donors. The protocol was immunoSEQ multiplex PCR, while the TCRdb copy is restricted to in-frame clones and leaves out a portion. Among 75,000 to 100,000 clones listed, about 93% were seen once. The V and J ends lost 5 bases and 7 bases respectively, with 23 bases between them. Germline V gene data show CDR1 as SGHAT and CDR2 as FQNNGV. This CDR3 contains 17 residues. This clone was seen just once. This TCR was sampled from a human donor in good health. The chain uses TRBV11-2 and TRBJ2-2, with D perhaps matching TRBD1 (6 bases). Input material: T cells isolated from PBMCs. The CDR3 coding sequence is TGTGCCAGCAGCCCCCCCGACAGGATGTTCGAAGGCGGGGAGCTGTTTTTT. This codes for CASSPPDRMFEGGELFF.